This is a list of T cell receptor beta chains from one sample in a study of human T cells and chemical hapten exposure. TCRdb recomputed calls from the RACE reads with MiXCR, one row per CDR3 protein. The data hold about 380,000 distinct CDR3 sequences, with 5.1% observed a single time. This material consisted of whole blood, taken in connection with sensitization to the hapten diphenylcyclopropenone (DPC). These receptors came from a woman between 50 and 59 years old with alopecia areata. Some clones in this sample may be carry-over from other donors' samples. Both conserved end residues are part of each CDR3. A D gene is named only where the DNA matches it firmly. Size is stated for part of the rows, as once, few or many counts, or as a class when the clone is expanded.

>TRBJ1-1|NA|NA|TRBV5-1
TGCGCCAGCAGCATTCCCTCAAACACTGAAGCTTTCTTT
CASSIPSNTEAFF
>TRBJ1-5|many|NA|TRBV2
TGTGCCAGCAGCCAGGAGGGGGGTGGCCAGCCCCAGCATTTT
CASSQEGGGQPQHF
>TRBJ2-7|many|TRBD2|TRBV5-1
TGCGCCAGCAGCTTGGTTGCGGGGGTAGCCACCTACGAGCAGTACTTC
CASSLVAGVATYEQYF
>TRBJ2-7|many|TRBD2|TRBV7-9
TGTGCCAGCACCCGCAGCGGAGGGCTAGCGGACCACTACGAGCAGTACTTC
CASTRSGGLADHYEQYF
>TRBJ2-1|many|TRBD2|TRBV6-2/TRBV6-3
TGTGCCAGCAGTTACGGTACTAGCGGGACCTACAATGAGCAGTTCTTC
CASSYGTSGTYNEQFF
>TRBJ1-2|many|NA|TRBV28
TGTGCCAGCAGTTTCACAGGCGGCTATGGCTACACCTTC
CASSFTGGYGYTF
>TRBJ2-3|many|TRBD2|TRBV11-2
TGTGCCAGCAGCGCCGGGACTAGCGGGGTTACAGATACGCAGTATTTT
CASSAGTSGVTDTQYF
>TRBJ2-7|many|NA|TRBV29-1
TGCAGCGTCTCTACAAATCCGGGACCCACCGGGGAGCAGTACTTC
CSVSTNPGPTGEQYF
>TRBJ1-5|few|NA|TRBV29-1
TGCAGCGCAAGGACTGAGAGTTCGGCCCAGCATTTT
CSARTESSAQHF
>TRBJ2-7|many|NA|TRBV6-6
TGTGCCAGCTATCAAGTCCCCGAGCAGTACTTC
CASYQVPEQYF
>TRBJ1-1|many|NA|TRBV20-1
TGCAGTGCCCTTCCAGTGGACGGCGGACGTGAAGCTTTCTTT
CSALPVDGGREAFF
>TRBJ2-1|few|NA|TRBV20-1
TGCAGTGCGGGACCCAGGGCCAATGAGCAGTTCTTC
CSAGPRANEQFF
>TRBJ2-5|many|NA|TRBV6-6
TGTGCCAGCAGTTACTCAGGAGCGCTTGCAGAGACCCAGTACTTC
CASSYSGALAETQYF
>TRBJ2-7|few|TRBD2|TRBV5-6
TGTGCCAGCAGCGGGGAGTCTAGCGGGAGGGCCTACGAGCAGTACTTC
CASSGESSGRAYEQYF
>TRBJ1-5|many|NA|TRBV20-1
TGCAGTGCTAGAGATGTAAGGAGGGGAGGGGATAGGAATCAGCCCCAGCATTTT
CSARDVRRGGDRNQPQHF
>TRBJ2-1|many|NA|TRBV29-1
TGCAGCGTTTTCAACAATGAGCAGTTCTTC
CSVFNNEQFF
>TRBJ1-1|few|NA|TRBV29-1
TGCAGCGTTGGGCAGCCTAAGAACACTGAAGCTTTCTTT
CSVGQPKNTEAFF
>TRBJ1-1|few|NA|TRBV20-1
TGCAGTGCTAGAGTTACCGGGGAGAGGGTCGCTTTCTTT
CSARVTGERVAFF
>TRBJ2-2|few|TRBD2|TRBV24-1
TGTGCCACCAGTGATACTAGCGGAAACACCGGGGAGCTGTTTTTT
CATSDTSGNTGELFF
>TRBJ2-4|many|NA|TRBV29-1
TGCAGCGTTGAGGTTTCAGCCAAAAACATTCAGTACTTC
CSVEVSAKNIQYF
>TRBJ2-7|few|NA|TRBV27
TGTGCCAGCAGTCTCCAGGCCGGGTTGGACGAGCAGTACTTC
CASSLQAGLDEQYF
>TRBJ1-4|few|NA|TRBV10-3
TGTGCCATCAGCGCAGGGACCTCTAATGAAAAACTGTTTTTT
CAISAGTSNEKLFF
>TRBJ1-2|few|NA|TRBV7-9
TGTGCCAGCAGCCTTGACGGCCTTTTGGGGTACACCTTC
CASSLDGLLGYTF
>TRBJ2-3|NA|NA|TRBV5-6
TGTGCCAGCAGCCCTGAAGTCACAGATACGCAGTATTTT
CASSPEVTDTQYF
>TRBJ1-2|many|NA|TRBV2
TGTGCCAGTAGAGGCTATGGCTACACCTTC
CASRGYGYTF
>TRBJ2-2|few|TRBD2|TRBV18
TGTGCCAGCTCACTACTAGCGGGAGCGGTCACCGGGGAGCTGTTTTTT
CASSLLAGAVTGELFF
>TRBJ1-1|NA|TRBD1|TRBV6-5
TGTGCCAGCAGCCCGGACAGGGTAGGATCTGAAGCTTTCTTT
CASSPDRVGSEAFF
>TRBJ1-2|few|NA|TRBV6-5
TGTGCCAGCCGAGGCAGGGTGGGGGGTGATGGCTACACCTTC
CASRGRVGGDGYTF
>TRBJ2-2|few|TRBD1|TRBV29-1
TGCAGCATTGGAACAGGGGGTAGGACCGGGGAGCTGTTTTTT
CSIGTGGRTGELFF
>TRBJ2-7|NA|TRBD1|TRBV20-1
TGCAGTGCGCCAAGACAGGGGGCGAGAAACGAGCAGTACTTC
CSAPRQGARNEQYF
>TRBJ1-1|NA|TRBD1|TRBV3-1
TGTGCCAGCAGCGCTCTCCGAACAGGGGGCCGAACTGAAGCTTTCTTT
CASSALRTGGRTEAFF
>TRBJ2-3|NA|TRBD2|TRBV7-2
TGTGCCAGCAGCACGGGACTAGCGAGTACAGATACGCAGTATTTT
CASSTGLASTDTQYF
>TRBJ1-5|many|NA|TRBV21-1
TGTGCCAGCACCAAGGATAGCAATCAGCCCCAGCATTTT
CASTKDSNQPQHF
>TRBJ2-3|NA|NA|TRBV6-5
TGTGCCAGCAGCTGGACTACTAGCACAGATACGCAGTATTTT
CASSWTTSTDTQYF
>TRBJ2-2|NA|NA|TRBV27
TGTGCCAGCAGTTTCGGCAGGGGTCCCCCCGGGGAGCTGTTTTTT
CASSFGRGPPGELFF
>TRBJ2-7|NA|TRBD2|TRBV28
TGTGCCAGCACAGGGGGTGCGGGGGGGGACGAGCAGTACTTC
CASTGGAGGDEQYF
>TRBJ2-5|many|NA|TRBV14
TGTGCCAGCAGCCAAGTACTTGGAGAGACCCAGTACTTC
CASSQVLGETQYF
>TRBJ1-2|few|NA|TRBV29-1
TGCAGCGTTCCAGGGTGGGGCTCCGATGGCTACACCTTC
CSVPGWGSDGYTF
>TRBJ1-2|many|TRBD1|TRBV20-1
TGCAGTGCTAGGGTTCGGCTTGGACAGGGAAATGGCTACACCTTC
CSARVRLGQGNGYTF
>TRBJ2-2|NA|NA|TRBV12-3/TRBV12-4
TGTGCCAGCAGTTTAGGAACTGGTAACACCGGGGAGCTGTTTTTT
CASSLGTGNTGELFF
>TRBJ1-5|NA|NA|TRBV12-3/TRBV12-4
TGTGCCAGCAGTTGGGCAGTCTTGGACCAGCCCCAGCATTTT
CASSWAVLDQPQHF
>TRBJ1-2|NA|TRBD1|TRBV5-6
TGTGCCAGCAGTTCTACAGGGGGCGCTGGGTATGGCTACACCTTC
CASSSTGGAGYGYTF
>TRBJ2-1|NA|TRBD1|TRBV27
TGTGCCAGCAGCCAAAGCTCCGGGACAGGGGTTTCCTACAATGAGCAGTTCTTC
CASSQSSGTGVSYNEQFF
>TRBJ1-1|many|NA|TRBV29-1
TGCAGCGTTCGACGGAACACTGAAGCTTTCTTT
CSVRRNTEAFF
>TRBJ2-4|few|NA|TRBV6-5
TGTGCCAGCAGTTACTCGAGTAGGGGGTTAGCCAAAAACATTCAGTACTTC
CASSYSSRGLAKNIQYF
>TRBJ2-3|many|TRBD1|TRBV29-1
TGCAGCGCCCGGACAGGGCCAGATACGCAGTATTTT
CSARTGPDTQYF
>TRBJ1-2|NA|TRBD1|TRBV25-1
TGTGCCAGCAGTGAAAGGGGACAGGCCTTCCGCTATGGCTACACCTTC
CASSERGQAFRYGYTF
>TRBJ2-3|many|NA|TRBV20-1
TGCAGTGCTCTAGGGCGCACAGATACGCAGTATTTT
CSALGRTDTQYF
>TRBJ2-7|NA|TRBD2|TRBV5-1
TGCGCCAGCAGCCCTAGCGGGATCTCCTACGAGCAGTACTTC
CASSPSGISYEQYF
>TRBJ1-1|many|NA|TRBV28
TGTGCCAGCAGTTTCTACTTCGAAGCTTTCTTT
CASSFYFEAFF
>TRBJ1-5|many|TRBD1|TRBV28
TGTGCCAGCAGTTCTGGACAGGGGGTAGATCAGCCCCAGCATTTT
CASSSGQGVDQPQHF
>TRBJ1-1|many|NA|TRBV3-1
TGTGCCAGCAGCCAAGGTGAGGAATTAACTGAAGCTTTCTTT
CASSQGEELTEAFF
>TRBJ1-6|NA|NA|TRBV5-1
TGCGCCAGCAGCTTGGCCACGGGGGATTATAATTCACCCCTCCACTTT
CASSLATGDYNSPLHF
>TRBJ2-3|many|NA|TRBV7-8
TGTGCCAGCAGCTTACTGCGGACTCGAGATACGCAGTATTTT
CASSLLRTRDTQYF
>TRBJ1-1|few|TRBD1|TRBV11-2
TGTGCCAGCAGTATGGGACAGGGGAGAGCGAACACTGAAGCTTTCTTT
CASSMGQGRANTEAFF
>TRBJ2-5|few|NA|TRBV21-1
TGTGCCAGCAGCAAAGCGCCAGGGAAGTACCAAGAGACCCAGTACTTC
CASSKAPGKYQETQYF
>TRBJ1-2|many|NA|TRBV3-1
TGTGCCAGCAGCCAAGCCCCAGGGGCGGGTGGCTACACCTTC
CASSQAPGAGGYTF
>TRBJ2-3|NA|NA|TRBV5-5
TGTGCCAGCAGCCGCATCTACTTTCCCCCCGGCACAGATACGCAGTATTTT
CASSRIYFPPGTDTQYF
>TRBJ1-1|many|TRBD1|TRBV25-1
TGTGCCAGCCTGGACAGGGTGAACACTGAAGCTTTCTTT
CASLDRVNTEAFF
>TRBJ1-5|NA|NA|TRBV6-1
TGTGCCAGCAGTGAAGTATCGGGTCAGCCCCAGCATTTT
CASSEVSGQPQHF